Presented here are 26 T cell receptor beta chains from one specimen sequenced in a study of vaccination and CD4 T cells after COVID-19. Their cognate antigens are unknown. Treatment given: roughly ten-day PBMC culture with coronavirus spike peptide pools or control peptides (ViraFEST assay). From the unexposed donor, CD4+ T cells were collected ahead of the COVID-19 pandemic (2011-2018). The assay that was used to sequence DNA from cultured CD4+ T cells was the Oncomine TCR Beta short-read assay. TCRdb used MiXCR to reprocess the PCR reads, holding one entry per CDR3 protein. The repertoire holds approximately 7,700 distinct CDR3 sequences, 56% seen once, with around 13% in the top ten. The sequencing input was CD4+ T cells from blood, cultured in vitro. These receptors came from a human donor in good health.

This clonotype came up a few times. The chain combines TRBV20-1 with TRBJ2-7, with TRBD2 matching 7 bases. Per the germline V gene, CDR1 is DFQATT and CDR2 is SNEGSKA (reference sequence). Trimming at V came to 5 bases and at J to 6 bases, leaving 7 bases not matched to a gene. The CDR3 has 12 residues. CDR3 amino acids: CSAGLGPSEQYF. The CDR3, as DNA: TGCAGTGCTGGACTAGGCCCCTCCGAGCAGTACTTC.

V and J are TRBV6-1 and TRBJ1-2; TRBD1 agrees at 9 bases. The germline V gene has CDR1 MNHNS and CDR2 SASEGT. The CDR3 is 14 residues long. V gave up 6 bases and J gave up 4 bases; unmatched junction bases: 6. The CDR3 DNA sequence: TGTGCCAGCAGCCAAAAACAGGGGGCCTATGGCTACACCTTC. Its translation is CASSQKQGAYGYTF.

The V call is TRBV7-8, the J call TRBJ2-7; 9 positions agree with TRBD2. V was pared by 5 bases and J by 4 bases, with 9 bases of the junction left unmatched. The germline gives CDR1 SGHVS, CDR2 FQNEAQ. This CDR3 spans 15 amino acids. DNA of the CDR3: TGTGCCAGCAGCCCGCTTAGCGGGAGCGTATACGAGCAGTACTTC. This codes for CASSPLSGSVYEQYF.

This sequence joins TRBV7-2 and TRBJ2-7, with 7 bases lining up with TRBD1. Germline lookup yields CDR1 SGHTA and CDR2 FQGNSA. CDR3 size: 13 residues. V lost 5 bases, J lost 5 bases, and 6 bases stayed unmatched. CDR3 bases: TGTGCCAGCAGCGAGACAGGGTTACACGAGCAGTACTTC. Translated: CASSETGLHEQYF.

The CDR3 is CSARGSWDLTFF. The DNA of the CDR3 is TGCAGTGCTAGAGGTAGTTGGGACCTTACTTTCTTT. The rearrangement uses TRBV20-1 and TRBJ1-1; D perhaps matches TRBD1 (5 bases). CDR3 size: 12 residues. With 1 base removed from V and 12 bases from J, the gap between germline ends came to 15 bases. From germline, CDR1 is DFQATT and CDR2 SNEGSKA (reference sequence).

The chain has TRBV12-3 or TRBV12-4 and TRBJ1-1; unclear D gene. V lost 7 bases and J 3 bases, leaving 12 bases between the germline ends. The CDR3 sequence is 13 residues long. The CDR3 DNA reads TGTGCCAGCACCCGAACGGATTACACTGAAGCTTTCTTT. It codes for CASTRTDYTEAFF.

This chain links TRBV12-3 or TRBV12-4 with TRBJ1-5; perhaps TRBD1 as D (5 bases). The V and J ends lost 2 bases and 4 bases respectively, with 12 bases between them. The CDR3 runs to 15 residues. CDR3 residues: CASSLKGIGNQPQHF. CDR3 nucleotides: TGTGCCAGCAGTTTAAAGGGGATTGGAAATCAGCCCCAGCATTTT.

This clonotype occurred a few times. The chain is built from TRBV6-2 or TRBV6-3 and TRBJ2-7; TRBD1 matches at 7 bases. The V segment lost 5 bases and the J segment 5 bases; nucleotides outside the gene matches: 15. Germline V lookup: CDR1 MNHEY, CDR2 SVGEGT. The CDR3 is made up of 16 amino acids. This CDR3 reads CASSRFPDRVNHEQYF. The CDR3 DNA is TGTGCCAGCAGTCGATTTCCCGACAGGGTGAACCACGAGCAGTACTTC.

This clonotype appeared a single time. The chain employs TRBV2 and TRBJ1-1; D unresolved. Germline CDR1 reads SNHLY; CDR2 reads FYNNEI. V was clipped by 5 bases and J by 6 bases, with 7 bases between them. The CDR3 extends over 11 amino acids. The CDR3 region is CASSRRAEAFF. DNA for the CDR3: TGTGCCAGCAGTCGGAGAGCTGAAGCTTTCTTT.

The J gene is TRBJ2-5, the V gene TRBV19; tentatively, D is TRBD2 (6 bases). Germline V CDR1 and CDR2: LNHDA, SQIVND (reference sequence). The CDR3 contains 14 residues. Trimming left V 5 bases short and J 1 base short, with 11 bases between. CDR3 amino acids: CASSPRDFQETQYF. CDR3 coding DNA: TGTGCCAGTAGTCCCCGGGACTTCCAAGAGACCCAGTACTTC. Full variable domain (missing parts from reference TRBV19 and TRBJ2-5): DGGITQSPKYLFRKEGQNVTLSCEQNLNHDAMYWYRQDPGQGLRLIYYSQIVNDFQKGDIAEGYSVSREKKESFPLTVTSAQKNPTAFYLCASSPRDFQETQYFGPGTRLLVL.

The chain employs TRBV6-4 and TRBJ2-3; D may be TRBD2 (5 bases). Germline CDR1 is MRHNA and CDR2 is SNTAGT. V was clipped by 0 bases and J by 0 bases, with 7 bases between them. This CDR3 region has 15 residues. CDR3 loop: CASSDSGGSTDTQYF. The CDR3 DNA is TGTGCCAGCAGTGACTCGGGCGGGAGCACAGATACGCAGTATTTT.

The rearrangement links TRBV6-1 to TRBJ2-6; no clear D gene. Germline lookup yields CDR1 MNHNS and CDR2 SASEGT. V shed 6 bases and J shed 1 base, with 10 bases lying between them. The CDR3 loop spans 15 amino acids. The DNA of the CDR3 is TGTGCCAGCAGCGCCATGAGTTCTGGGGCCAACGTCCTGACTTTC. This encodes CASSAMSSGANVLTF.

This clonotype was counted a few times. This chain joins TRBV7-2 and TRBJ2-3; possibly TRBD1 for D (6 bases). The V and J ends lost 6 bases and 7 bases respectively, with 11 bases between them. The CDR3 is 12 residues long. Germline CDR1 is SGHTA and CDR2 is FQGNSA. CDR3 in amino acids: CASSYRENTQYF. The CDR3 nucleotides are TGTGCCAGCAGTTACAGGGAGAATACGCAGTATTTT.

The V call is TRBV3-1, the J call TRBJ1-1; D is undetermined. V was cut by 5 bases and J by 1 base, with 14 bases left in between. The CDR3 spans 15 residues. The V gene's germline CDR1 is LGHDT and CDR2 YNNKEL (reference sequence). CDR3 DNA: TGTGCCAGCAGCATAACTTGGCCCCAGAACACTGAAGCTTTCTTT. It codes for CASSITWPQNTEAFF.

The CDR3 loop is CASGRPQETQYF. CDR3 DNA: TGTGCCAGCGGCAGGCCCCAAGAGACCCAGTACTTC. The V gene is TRBV6-1, the J gene TRBJ2-5, with D unclear. V lost 8 bases to trimming and J lost 1 base, with 8 bases between them. The CDR3 contains 12 residues. The germline V gene has CDR1 MNHNS and CDR2 SASEGT.

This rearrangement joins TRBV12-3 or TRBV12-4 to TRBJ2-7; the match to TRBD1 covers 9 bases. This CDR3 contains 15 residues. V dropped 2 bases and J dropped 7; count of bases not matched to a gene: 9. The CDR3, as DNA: TGTGCCAGCAGTTTATTTCCACAGGGGGCGGGGGAGCAGTACTTC. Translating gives CASSLFPQGAGEQYF.

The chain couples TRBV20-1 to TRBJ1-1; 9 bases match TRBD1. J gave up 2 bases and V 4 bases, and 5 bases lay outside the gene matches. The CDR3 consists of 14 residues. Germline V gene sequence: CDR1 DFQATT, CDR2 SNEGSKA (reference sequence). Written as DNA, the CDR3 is TGCAGTGCTACCCGGACAGGGGTTAACACTGAAGCTTTCTTT. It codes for CSATRTGVNTEAFF.

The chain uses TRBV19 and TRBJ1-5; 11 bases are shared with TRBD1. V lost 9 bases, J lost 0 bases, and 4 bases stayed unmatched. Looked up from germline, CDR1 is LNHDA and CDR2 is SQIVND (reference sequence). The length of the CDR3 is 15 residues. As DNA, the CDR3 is TGTGCCAGCGACGGGACAGGGGGTAGCAATCAGCCCCAGCATTTT. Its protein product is CASDGTGGSNQPQHF.

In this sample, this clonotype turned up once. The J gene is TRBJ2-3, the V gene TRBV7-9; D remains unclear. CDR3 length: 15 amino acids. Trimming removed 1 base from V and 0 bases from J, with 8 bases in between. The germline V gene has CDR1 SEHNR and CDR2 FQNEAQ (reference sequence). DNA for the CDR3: TGTGCCAGCAGCTTAGGCACCCTTAGCACAGATACGCAGTATTTT. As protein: CASSLGTLSTDTQYF.

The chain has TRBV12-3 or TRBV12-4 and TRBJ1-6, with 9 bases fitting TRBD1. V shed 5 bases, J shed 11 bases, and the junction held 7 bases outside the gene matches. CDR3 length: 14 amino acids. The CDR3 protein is CASSVTGGVPPLHF. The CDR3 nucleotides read TGTGCCAGCAGTGTAACAGGGGGCGTTCCACCCCTCCACTTT.

CDR3: CSARAVGQGGEKLFF. The CDR3 DNA reads TGCAGTGCTAGAGCCGTCGGGCAGGGAGGTGAAAAACTGTTTTTT. The chain uses TRBV20-1 and TRBJ1-4; D is perhaps TRBD1 (5 bases). The CDR3 loop spans 15 amino acids. Deletions cut 1 base from V and 7 bases from J, with 16 bases between. Germline CDR1 DFQATT, CDR2 SNEGSKA (reference sequence).

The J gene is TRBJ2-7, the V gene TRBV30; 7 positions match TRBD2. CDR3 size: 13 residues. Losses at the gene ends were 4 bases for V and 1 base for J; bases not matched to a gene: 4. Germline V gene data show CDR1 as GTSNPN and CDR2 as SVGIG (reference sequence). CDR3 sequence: CAWNSGSSYEQYF. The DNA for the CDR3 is TGTGCCTGGAATAGCGGGTCATCCTACGAGCAGTACTTC.

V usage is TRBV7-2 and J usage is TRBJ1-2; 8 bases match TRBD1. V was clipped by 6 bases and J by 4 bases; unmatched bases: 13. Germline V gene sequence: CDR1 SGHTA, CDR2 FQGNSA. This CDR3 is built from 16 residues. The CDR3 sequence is CASSPGTGLGRYGYTF. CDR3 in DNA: TGTGCCAGCAGTCCCGGGACAGGTTTGGGGCGCTATGGCTACACCTTC.

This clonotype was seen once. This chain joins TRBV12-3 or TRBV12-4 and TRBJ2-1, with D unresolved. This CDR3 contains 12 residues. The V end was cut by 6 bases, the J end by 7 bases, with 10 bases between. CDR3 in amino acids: CASSAGINEQFF. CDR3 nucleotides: TGTGCCAGCAGCGCCGGCATTAATGAGCAGTTCTTC.

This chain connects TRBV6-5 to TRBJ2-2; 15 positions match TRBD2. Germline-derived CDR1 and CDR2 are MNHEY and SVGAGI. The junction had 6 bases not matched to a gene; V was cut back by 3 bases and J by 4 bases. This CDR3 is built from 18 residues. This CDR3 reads CASSYGLAGGFGTGELFF. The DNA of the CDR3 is TGTGCCAGCAGTTATGGACTAGCGGGAGGGTTTGGCACCGGGGAGCTGTTTTTT.

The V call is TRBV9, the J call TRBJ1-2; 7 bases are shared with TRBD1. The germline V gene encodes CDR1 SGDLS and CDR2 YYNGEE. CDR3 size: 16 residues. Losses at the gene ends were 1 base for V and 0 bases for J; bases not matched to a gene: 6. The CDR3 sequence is CASSVYDRVSNYGYTF. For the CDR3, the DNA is TGTGCCAGCAGCGTATATGACAGGGTATCTAACTATGGCTACACCTTC.